This passage covers 10 T cell receptor beta chains from one sample sequenced in a study of Graves' ophthalmopathy and Graves' hyperthyroidism. RNA transcripts served as template for amplifying TCR beta CDR3 sequences. HTBI primers primed a first-round RT-PCR, and a second-round multiplex PCR followed. One entry per CDR3 protein results from TCRdb running MiXCR on the multiplex PCR reads. The sample lists some 360,000 distinct CDR3 sequences, about 18% occurring once. Sequences were obtained from peripheral blood. These receptors all come from an adult woman with stable Graves' hyperthyroidism.

This chain connects TRBV3-1 to TRBJ1-2, with no clear D. Germline assignment: CDR1 LGHDT and CDR2 YNNKEL (reference sequence). Between the trimmed V and J ends, which lost 4 bases and 2 bases, there was a span of 5 bases. There are 12 residues in the CDR3. Here the CDR3 DNA reads TGTGCCAGCAGCCTACCGAACTATGGCTACACCTTC. This sequence encodes CASSLPNYGYTF.

This chain links TRBV7-2 with TRBJ2-4; no clear D. Deletions cut 2 bases from V and 3 bases from J, with 5 bases between. The CDR3 covers 13 residues. Germline CDR1 is SGHTA and CDR2 is FQGNSA. CDR3 DNA: TGTGCCAGCAGCTTAAGTGGCAAAAACATTCAGTACTTC. It translates to CASSLSGKNIQYF.

This chain connects TRBV5-1 to TRBJ2-2, with 7 bases fitting TRBD2. The germline gives CDR1 SGHRS, CDR2 YFSETQ. The CDR3 covers 15 residues. Trimming cost V 7 bases and J 6 bases; bases outside gene matches: 12. This CDR3 reads CASVDTAGDPGELFF. The CDR3, as DNA: TGCGCCAGCGTAGACACTGCGGGAGATCCCGGGGAGCTGTTTTTT. Using reference TRBV5-1 and TRBJ2-2 for the parts outside the CDR3, the full variable domain is KAGVTQTPRYLIKTRGQQVTLSCSPISGHRSVSWYQQTPGQGLQFLFEYFSETQRNKGNFPGRFSGRQFSNSRSEMNVSTLELGDSALYLCASVDTAGDPGELFFGEGSRLTVL.

This clonotype occurred many times. The chain combines TRBV12-3 or TRBV12-4 with TRBJ1-1; D is uncertain. Trimming took off 5 bases at V and 4 bases at J, with 14 bases between the two ends. The CDR3 length is 14 residues. CDR3 in amino acids: CASSPPGGSTEAFF. CDR3 nucleotide sequence: TGTGCCAGCAGTCCCCCGGGAGGGTCCACTGAAGCTTTCTTT.

This clonotype appeared many times. The chain employs TRBV15 and TRBJ1-1; 8 nucleotides match TRBD1. The CDR3 runs 13 residues. Per germline, CDR1 LNHNV and CDR2 YYDKDF (reference sequence). Germline trimming cut 5 bases from V and 5 bases from J; bases unmatched to any gene: 4. The CDR3 coding sequence is TGTGCCACCAGCCAGGGGGCGGTAACTGAAGCTTTCTTT. Encoded protein: CATSQGAVTEAFF.

The CDR3, as DNA: TGCGCCAGCAGCTTGGCACAGGGGGAAGGAGACACCGGGGAGCTGTTTTTT. It encodes CASSLAQGEGDTGELFF. This chain connects TRBV5-1 to TRBJ2-2; 8 bases align to TRBD1. Trimming took 0 bases from V and 3 from J; bases not matched to a gene: 7. The germline gives CDR1 SGHRS, CDR2 YFSETQ. The CDR3 covers 17 residues. Full variable domain (outside the CDR3, taken from reference TRBV5-1 and TRBJ2-2): KAGVTQTPRYLIKTRGQQVTLSCSPISGHRSVSWYQQTPGQGLQFLFEYFSETQRNKGNFPGRFSGRQFSNSRSEMNVSTLELGDSALYLCASSLAQGEGDTGELFFGEGSRLTVL.

The chain is built from TRBV28 and TRBJ2-5; 7 bases agree with TRBD1. V was pared by 5 bases and J by 2 bases, with 5 bases of the junction left unmatched. The CDR3 spans 14 residues. CDR1 is MDHEN, CDR2 SYDVKM, per germline. CDR3 nucleotide sequence: TGTGCCAGCAGTGTTCCGGGACAGCAAGAGACCCAGTACTTC. Translating gives CASSVPGQQETQYF.

This clonotype was counted ten times or more. The chain uses TRBV7-3 and TRBJ2-5; TRBD2 agrees at 8 bases. CDR3 length: 15 residues. The J segment lost 4 bases and the V segment lost 2 bases, leaving 6 bases of the junction unmatched. Germline lookup yields CDR1 SGHTA and CDR2 FQGTGA. The DNA for the CDR3 is TGTGCCAGCAGCTTACAGGCGGGAGGCGGAGAGACCCAGTACTTC. Its translation: CASSLQAGGGETQYF.

This clonotype turned up a few times. V gene TRBV9 combines with J gene TRBJ2-2, with D perhaps TRBD2 (5 bases). Germline lookup yields CDR1 SGDLS and CDR2 YYNGEE. The CDR3 contains 17 residues. Trimming took 3 bases from V and 0 from J, leaving 15 bases between them. The CDR3 is CASSGEKGATNTGELFF. The CDR3 bases are TGTGCCAGCAGCGGGGAGAAGGGCGCAACGAACACCGGGGAGCTGTTTTTT.

V is TRBV7-2 and J is TRBJ2-5; TRBD2 agrees at 8 bases. The germline CDR1 and CDR2 sequences are SGHTA and FQGNSA. V dropped 2 bases and J dropped 2; count of bases not matched to a gene: 7. The CDR3 sequence is 16 residues long. The CDR3 bases are TGTGCCAGCAGCTTATCGGCTAGCGGGCCTCAAGAGACCCAGTACTTC. It specifies CASSLSASGPQETQYF. Full variable domain (rest looked up from reference TRBV7-2 and TRBJ2-5): GAGVSQSPSNKVTEKGKDVELRCDPISGHTALYWYRQSLGQGLEFLIYFQGNSAPDKSGLPSDRFSAERTGGSVSTLTIQRTQQEDSAVYLCASSLSASGPQETQYFGPGTRLLVL.